These 30 T cell receptor beta chains share one sample of origin, sequenced in a study of T cell responses to AZD1222 COVID-19 vaccine. Method: immunoSEQ multiplex PCR; TCRdb's copy keeps in-frame clones and lacks some. There are 200,000 to 250,000 clones in the sample; roughly 94% occur only once, and around 1.5% lies in the top ten. The specimen comprised peripheral blood, sampled 28 days after the second dose of the MenACWY control vaccine. These receptor sequences come from an adult who received the MenACWY meningococcal vaccine as a control.

The CDR3 loop reads CASSLARGLNQPQHF. Here the CDR3 DNA reads TGCGCCAGCAGCTTGGCCAGGGGCCTCAATCAGCCCCAGCATTTT. This chain uses TRBV5-1 with TRBJ1-5; tentative D call: TRBD1 (6 bases). In germline, CDR1 is SGHRS, CDR2 YFSETQ. The V end lost 0 bases, the J end lost 3 bases, and 10 bases lay between the germline ends. The CDR3 sequence is 15 residues long.

This chain uses TRBV6-4 with TRBJ2-1; 8 bases line up with TRBD1. Germline V lookup: CDR1 MRHNA, CDR2 SNTAGT. Trimming at V came to 4 bases and at J to 7 bases, leaving 9 bases not matched to a gene. The CDR3 consists of 15 residues. The DNA for the CDR3 is TGTGCCAGCAGTGGAGCGATGACAGGGGTGAATGAGCAGTTCTTC. It translates to CASSGAMTGVNEQFF.

V is TRBV6-2 or TRBV6-3 and J is TRBJ2-1; 7 bases are shared with TRBD2. Losses at the gene ends were 5 bases for V and 6 bases for J; bases not matched to a gene: 13. The CDR3 has 16 amino acids. Per germline, CDR1 MNHEY and CDR2 SVGEGT. In DNA form, the CDR3 reads TGTGCCAGCAGTGGAAGGACTAGAGCCATAACCAATGAGCAGTTCTTC. It specifies CASSGRTRAITNEQFF.

The rearrangement links TRBV3-1 (or the pseudogene TRBV3-2) to TRBJ2-1; the D is unclear. This CDR3 is 11 amino acids long. Trimming took 1 base from V and 13 from J, leaving 8 bases between them. CDR1 and CDR2 (germline): LGHDT, YNNKEL (reference sequence). Written as DNA, the CDR3 is TGTGCCAGCAGCCAAGCTAACAACCAGTTCTTC. Translation: CASSQANNQFF.

This clone was observed a single time. This chain connects TRBV2 to TRBJ2-7; D ambiguous. Germline assignment: CDR1 SNHLY and CDR2 FYNNEI. This CDR3 comprises 14 residues. The V gene lost 1 base and the J gene lost 0 bases, with 7 bases spanning the gap. The CDR3 region has the DNA TGTGCCAGCAGTGAAGGGCGGAGCTCCTACGAGCAGTACTTC. This codes for CASSEGRSSYEQYF.

The chain links TRBV7-8 to TRBJ1-5; D possibly corresponds to TRBD1 (5 bases). Germline CDR1 and CDR2: SGHVS and FQNEAQ. Between the trimmed V and J ends, which lost 0 bases and 4 bases, there was a span of 10 bases. The CDR3 spans 15 residues. The CDR3 loop reads CASSLAQGRNQPQHF. CDR3 in DNA: TGTGCCAGCAGCTTAGCGCAGGGAAGGAATCAGCCCCAGCATTTT. Using reference TRBV7-8 and TRBJ1-5 for the parts outside the CDR3, the full variable domain is GAGVSQSPRYKVAKRGQDVALRCDPISGHVSLFWYQQALGQGPEFLTYFQNEAQLDKSGLPSDRFFAERPEGSVSTLKIQRTQQEDSAVYLCASSLAQGRNQPQHFGDGTRLSIL.

V is TRBV6-5 and J is TRBJ1-2; the D gene is possibly TRBD1 (6 bases). The V gene lost 7 bases and the J gene lost 4 bases, with 13 bases spanning the gap. Looked up from germline, CDR1 is MNHEY and CDR2 is SVGAGI. The CDR3 length is 13 residues. For the CDR3, the DNA is TGTGCCAGCACCCGGGGAGGGGGCTATGGCTACACCTTC. This encodes CASTRGGGYGYTF.

V is TRBV7-9 and J is TRBJ1-5; 8 bases agree with TRBD1. CDR3 length: 15 residues. Germline CDR1 SEHNR, CDR2 FQNEAQ (reference sequence). J gave up 3 bases and V 2 bases, and 3 bases lay outside the gene matches. This CDR3 reads CASSLWTGFNQPQHF. In nucleotides, the CDR3 is TGTGCCAGCAGCTTATGGACAGGGTTCAATCAGCCCCAGCATTTT.

J is TRBJ2-7 and V is TRBV24-1; D not resolved. This CDR3 is 14 amino acids long. The germline V gene has CDR1 KGHDR and CDR2 SFDVKD. The germline V and J ends were trimmed by 6 bases and 0 bases, with 11 bases remaining between them. CDR3 region: CATSFWRNSYEQYF. The DNA of the CDR3 is TGTGCCACCAGTTTTTGGCGGAACTCCTACGAGCAGTACTTC.

The V and J genes are TRBV3-1 (or the pseudogene TRBV3-2) and TRBJ1-6; tentative D call: TRBD1 (5 bases). Trimming took 4 bases from V and 9 from J, leaving 22 bases between them. Per germline, CDR1 LGHDT and CDR2 YNNKEL (reference sequence). CDR3 size: 17 residues. The CDR3 nucleotides are TGTGCCAGCAGCCGTAACATCCCGGGACGGGAGAGTTCACCCCTCCACTTT. Amino acid sequence: CASSRNIPGRESSPLHF.

The CDR3 bases are TGTGCCAGCAGTTTAACCGGGTCTAATTCACCCCTCCACTTT. It codes for CASSLTGSNSPLHF. J is TRBJ1-6 and V is TRBV27; D unresolved. Germline V lookup: CDR1 MNHEY, CDR2 SMNVEV (reference sequence). Trimming removed 2 bases at V and 6 bases at J, with 8 bases between. The CDR3 is 14 amino acids.

The rearrangement links TRBV28 to TRBJ1-2; D is possibly TRBD1 (5 bases). The germline V gene encodes CDR1 MDHEN and CDR2 SYDVKM. Deletions cut 6 bases from V and 3 bases from J, with 17 bases between. The CDR3 is 15 amino acids. DNA for the CDR3: TGTGCCAGCAGCAATGACGACAGATCTTACTATGGCTACACCTTC. Translation gives CASSNDDRSYYGYTF.

The CDR3 reads CASSVTGGPGNTIYF. The CDR3 nucleotides are TGCGCCAGCAGCGTGACAGGGGGCCCTGGAAACACCATATATTTT. The V and J genes are TRBV5-1 and TRBJ1-3; 10 nucleotides line up with TRBD1. Trimming cost V 4 bases and J 2 bases; bases outside gene matches: 3. CDR1 is SGHRS, CDR2 YFSETQ, per germline. CDR3 length equals 15 residues.

The gene calls are TRBV7-2 and TRBJ2-3, with 9 bases lining up with TRBD2. The CDR3 length is 16 residues. With V trimmed by 1 base and J by 4 bases, 6 bases remained unmatched. The germline V gene has CDR1 SGHTA and CDR2 FQGNSA. In nucleotides, the CDR3 is TGTGCCAGCAGCTTAGTCCCAGCGGGAGGAGCAGATACGCAGTATTTT. It encodes CASSLVPAGGADTQYF.

V is TRBV7-2 and J is TRBJ1-2, with a tentative D call TRBD1 (6 bases). There are 14 residues in the CDR3. Per germline, CDR1 SGHTA and CDR2 FQGNSA. Trimming removed 5 bases from V and 2 bases from J, with 12 bases in between. CDR3 residues: CASSPPGTNYGYTF. DNA of the CDR3: TGTGCCAGCAGCCCACCCGGGACAAACTATGGCTACACCTTC.

The rearrangement uses TRBV19 and TRBJ2-5, with D unclear. The CDR3 consists of 14 residues. Germline CDR1 and CDR2: LNHDA and SQIVND (reference sequence). V dropped 8 bases and J dropped 2 bases, with 15 bases sitting between them. CDR3 nucleotides: TGTGCCAGTTCCCCCCAGGCTTCTCAAGAGACCCAGTACTTC. The encoded protein is CASSPQASQETQYF.

This clone was counted once. This rearrangement joins TRBV7-2 to TRBJ2-7; 11 bases match TRBD2. Unmatched junction bases numbered 5, after V lost 4 bases and J lost 3 bases. The germline CDR1 and CDR2 sequences are SGHTA and FQGNSA. The CDR3 is made up of 15 amino acids. CDR3 DNA: TGTGCCAGCAGCTCCAGACTAGCGGGGAGCTACGAGCAGTACTTC. Encoded protein: CASSSRLAGSYEQYF.

The chain carries TRBV7-8 and TRBJ2-7, with TRBD1 matching over 12 bases. The V segment lost 1 base and the J segment 6 bases; nucleotides outside the gene matches: 7. Germline CDR1 SGHVS, CDR2 FQNEAQ. The CDR3 loop spans 16 amino acids. This CDR3 reads CASSLGRGTGGFEQYF. CDR3 nucleotide sequence: TGTGCCAGCAGCTTAGGTCGAGGGACAGGGGGCTTCGAGCAGTACTTC.

The chain combines TRBV7-8 with TRBJ2-2; TRBD2 matches 9 bases. Germline V lookup: CDR1 SGHVS, CDR2 FQNEAQ. The CDR3 length is 17 residues. The junction had 8 bases not matched to a gene; V was cut back by 6 bases and J by 0 bases. The CDR3 DNA reads as TGTGCCAGCAGTTTACGGGCGGGAGGGGCGAACACCGGGGAGCTGTTTTTT. Its translation: CASSLRAGGANTGELFF. Filled out from reference TRBV7-8 and TRBJ2-2, the complete variable domain reads GAGVSQSPRYKVAKRGQDVALRCDPISGHVSLFWYQQALGQGPEFLTYFQNEAQLDKSGLPSDRFFAERPEGSVSTLKIQRTQQEDSAVYLCASSLRAGGANTGELFFGEGSRLTVL.

The rearrangement uses TRBV5-1 and TRBJ1-3, with D perhaps TRBD1 (6 bases). The CDR3 contains 17 residues. V was clipped by 4 bases and J by 3 bases, with 20 bases between them. The germline V gene encodes CDR1 SGHRS and CDR2 YFSETQ. CDR3: CASSAGVRGAFGNTIYF. The CDR3 coding sequence is TGCGCCAGCAGCGCGGGAGTGAGGGGGGCTTTTGGAAACACCATATATTTT.

The V call is TRBV11-1, the J call TRBJ2-4; tentative D call: TRBD2 (6 bases). V lost 4 bases to trimming and J lost 0 bases, with 10 bases between them. This CDR3 has 15 residues. Germline assignment: CDR1 SGHAT and CDR2 FQDESV (reference sequence). Here the CDR3 DNA reads TGTGCCAGCAGCTCTACTAGCCTAGCCAAAAACATTCAGTACTTC. Its protein product is CASSSTSLAKNIQYF.

This sequence joins TRBV4-1 and TRBJ2-2; D perhaps matches TRBD1 (5 bases). From germline, CDR1 is MGHRA and CDR2 YSYEKL. Trimming left V 0 bases short and J 6 bases short, with 11 bases between. The CDR3 is 15 residues long. In DNA form, the CDR3 reads TGCGCCAGCAGCCAAGATGGGGCTAGGGCCGGGGAGCTGTTTTTT. Translation: CASSQDGARAGELFF.

This chain connects TRBV27 to TRBJ2-7, with D uncertain. The CDR3 runs to 13 residues. Deletions cut 6 bases from V and 3 bases from J, with 12 bases between. Germline V gene lookup returns CDR1 MNHEY and CDR2 SMNVEV (reference sequence). The CDR3 sequence: CASSRYLGYEQYF. The CDR3 DNA reads TGTGCCAGCAGCCGATATTTGGGCTACGAGCAGTACTTC.

The chain has TRBV13 and TRBJ1-5; D ambiguous. The CDR3 is 14 amino acids. V gave up 2 bases and J gave up 3 bases, with 8 bases separating them. CDR1 and CDR2 from the germline V gene are PRHDT and FYEKMQ (reference sequence). CDR3 DNA: TGTGCCAGCAGCTTATATGGGAACAATCAGCCCCAGCATTTT. This encodes CASSLYGNNQPQHF.

The CDR3 bases are TGCAGCGTCCGCGTGGGTGAAGCTTTCTTT. Protein: CSVRVGEAFF. The chain recombines TRBV29-1 with TRBJ1-1, with no clear D. This CDR3 spans 10 amino acids. The V end lost 6 bases, the J end lost 7 bases, and 9 bases lay between the germline ends. Per germline, CDR1 SQVTM and CDR2 ANQGSEA.

The chain joins TRBV28 to TRBJ2-7, with 8 nucleotides matching TRBD1. After removal of 2 bases from V and 5 bases from J, the junction contained 2 bases not matched to a gene. Germline V gene lookup returns CDR1 MDHEN and CDR2 SYDVKM. The CDR3 extends over 13 amino acids. The CDR3 is CASSLGGQDEQYF. The DNA of the CDR3 is TGTGCCAGCAGTTTAGGGGGACAGGACGAGCAGTACTTC.

This chain joins TRBV9 and TRBJ1-4; D not resolved. Germline CDR1 and CDR2: SGDLS and YYNGEE. This CDR3 contains 16 residues. Trimming removed 0 bases from V and 11 bases from J, with 20 bases in between. The CDR3 protein is CASSVATAHGDGKLFF. In nucleotides, the CDR3 is TGTGCCAGCAGCGTAGCTACGGCTCACGGCGATGGGAAACTGTTTTTT.

J is TRBJ2-7 and V is TRBV7-2; 8 positions agree with TRBD2. The CDR3 has 19 amino acids. The V gene end was trimmed by 6 bases and the J gene end by 2 bases; junction bases not matched to a gene: 21. CDR1 is SGHTA, CDR2 FQGNSA, per germline. The CDR3 region is CASSHSVAGGPDLTYEQYF. The DNA for the CDR3 is TGTGCCAGCAGTCATAGTGTGGCGGGGGGCCCCGACCTAACCTACGAGCAGTACTTC.

The chain carries TRBV27 and TRBJ2-7; TRBD1 agrees at 7 bases. CDR1 is MNHEY, CDR2 SMNVEV, per germline (reference sequence). J lost 4 bases, V lost 2 bases, and 11 bases had no gene match. The CDR3 has 16 amino acids. This CDR3 is CASSLNKGALLYEQYF. The CDR3 coding sequence is TGTGCCAGCAGTTTAAATAAGGGGGCGCTATTATACGAGCAGTACTTC.

This clone was seen only once. The chain joins TRBV9 to TRBJ1-4; D not resolved. Deletions cut 4 bases from V and 0 bases from J, with 10 bases between. Germline lookup yields CDR1 SGDLS and CDR2 YYNGEE. The CDR3 has 15 residues. The CDR3 reads CASSPSGATNEKLFF. The CDR3 DNA reads TGTGCCAGCAGCCCCAGTGGAGCAACTAATGAAAAACTGTTTTTT.